This entry features one T cell receptor beta chain sequence. Its antigen is unknown. The sample holds no much larger clone one base away, and base qualities are not on file. Each donor gave one peripheral blood draw, around 100 mL on average, collected into heparinised tubes. Naive, central memory, regulatory and stem cell-like memory CD4+ T cells were sorted on a BD FACSAria II using a panel including CD45RO, CCR7, CD25, CD127, CD95 and CD27. Every sorted population had a purity above 95%. PBMCs were isolated immediately by Lymphoprep density gradient centrifugation and stained directly without culture. To minimize batch effects, samples were stained and sorted in pairs, one healthy donor with one patient per experiment. This entry is derived from a study of beta chain features in type 1 diabetes (dated 2018 in TCRdb). About the full investigation: Mean age, gender distribution, total cell number and subset yield did not differ between patients and healthy donors. A total of 90 million to 120 million sorted cells were examined across all samples, and a strong correlation was observed between cell number per subset and RNA yield. The study compared the TCRB repertoires of sorted circulating CD4+ T cell subsets in recently diagnosed type 1 diabetes patients with those in matched healthy donors. Regulatory and stem cell-like memory subsets were obtained from only 8 patients and about eight healthy donors, while naive and central memory subsets were obtained from all 30 or so donors.

Trimming leaves V shorter by 3 bases and J shorter by 4 bases, with the junction holding 7 bases beyond the gene matches. CDR1 and CDR2 are read off the germline V gene as KGHSH and LQKENI. From cysteine to phenylalanine, the CDR3 is 15 amino acids long. CDR3 DNA only is kept here, 45 bases in frame from base 1. Broad study findings and their caveats: Because cDNA was sequenced instead of genomic DNA, activated cells with high expression could be over-represented, although the groups did not differ in activation or CD3 levels. The naive, central memory and regulatory TCRB repertoires appeared to resemble one another more closely among patients than among healthy donors. Because small numbers of individuals were included in the HLA sub-analyses, any influence of HLA type on TCRB rearrangement was left unresolved. Shorter templates might have been favored by PCR, but patient and control samples were amplified and corrected together, so both groups would have been affected equally by any skew. A moderate but significant shortening of TCRB CDR3 length was observed in type 1 diabetes patients in all four CD4+ subsets. Patients with type 1 diabetes made fewer insertions and deleted more nucleotides at VDJ recombination sites, implying thymic rearrangement abnormalities.

The entire amount of isolated RNA was reverse transcribed using the High Capacity cDNA Reverse Transcription Kit, so the sequenced TCRB transcripts were expressed ones. Deep immunoSEQ sequencing was applied to naive, central memory and regulatory T cell samples, giving an average of roughly 3.5 million total reads per sample. Sorted cells were lysed in RLT buffer and RNA was extracted with DNase-treated RNeasy Micro or Mini kits, depending on cell number. Each cell subset was processed separately to prevent cross-contamination, with patient and healthy donor samples processed together. Using the immunoSEQ multiplex PCR, TCRB sequences were amplified from cDNA into 87-bp fragments spanning the CDR3 region. Amplicons were sequenced on the Illumina HiSeq platform. Processing in the source paper ran as follows. Synthetic template baselines were used to correct PCR bias computationally, reads within Hamming distance 2 were collapsed together, and singletons that could not be merged were discarded. By aligning reads against IMGT, V, D and J genes, CDR3 length, and insertions or deletions at six rearrangement sites were assigned. Clonotype counts were normalized to sorted cell number within each subset before computing true diversity and Gini coefficients with the tcR R package. The overlap coefficient, calculated on TCRB nucleotide sequences, was used to quantify repertoire sharing. Out-of-frame TCRB sequences from naive cells were analyzed to stand in for the pre-selection repertoire. TCRdb carries this immuneACCESS record with in-frame sequences only. Its versions omit some clonotypes, under half of them owing to an unresolved V gene in the studies checked, with the rest unexplained. V and J calls and clone size are those listed in that table; D and trimming were worked out from the DNA. This sample comprises hundreds of thousands of clones, 13% of them detected only once. The top ten hold less than 0.025% of the sample.

The receptor was derived from a man in his late teens or twenties with type 1 diabetes. The sequencing sample was made of naive CD4+ T cells from blood. Sample cell subset or site, as interpreted from the label and publication: true naive CD4+ T cells. The chain joins TRBV18 to TRBJ2-3; 7 bases in the junction line up with TRBD1. The sequence in DNA is TGTGCCAGCTCACCGCCGGGACAGTGGCCAGATACGCAGTATTTT. It is translated as CASSPPGQWPDTQYF.